This T cell receptor (beta chain) was retrieved from a study of T cell repertoires in cytomegalovirus infection (dated by TCRdb to between 2019 and 2020). Regarding the complete study: Donor HLA type was relevant to the analysis, because carriage of CMV infection together with the matching HLA type was indicated by public TCR beta signatures.

Points on this clonotype: Which antigen it targets is not known. No much larger clone is present one base from it, and per-base qualities are unavailable.

What the research found in general, with its limitations: In both this cohort and an independent 352-donor cohort, the cumulative frequency of public TCR beta family members distinguished carriers of CMV infection plus the relevant HLA type. The ex vivo response was dominated by HLA-C-restricted CMV-specific TCR beta clonotypes, which also provided the single most frequent clonotype in two of eight donors.

The listed sequencing device is Illumina HiSeq 1500. TCRdb reprocessed the public reads (quality trimming at Q25 with fastp, clone calling with MiXCR) and kept in-frame beta chains. Every entry covers one CDR3 protein and lists the most common genes and DNA from its rows. The sample contains approximately 250,000 distinct CDR3 sequences, more than 9% of them found a single time. The leading ten clones occupy 1.5% to 2% of the sample. Counted from cysteine to phenylalanine, this CDR3 has 15 amino acids. Only the CDR3 region is kept as DNA, spanning 45 bases read in frame from base 1. From a lookup of the germline V gene (reference sequence), CDR1 and CDR2 are DFQATT and SNEGSKA. V is reduced by 6 bases and J by 4 bases, leaving a spacing of 18 bases between them.

The V gene is TRBV20-1 and the J gene is TRBJ1-4; TRBD1 is a weak D gene call, 6 bases matching. Sequencing was performed on PBMCs. This TCR was recovered from a human donor in good health (CMV status not recorded). Some clones in this sample may be carry-over from other donors' samples. The CDR3 region: CSAGGAPASNEKLFF. The base sequence is TGCAGTGCCGGGGGGGCGCCTGCAAGTAATGAAAAACTGTTTTTT.